A selection of T cell receptor beta chains follows, all from one sample in a study of blood T cells in healthy people across ages. MiXCR, run by TCRdb on the 5' RACE reads, gives a single entry per CDR3 protein. The sample yields under 800,000 distinct CDR3 sequences, roughly 43% seen once. Input material: blood. The receptors originated from a woman in her sixties or seventies in good health. Both conserved end residues are part of each CDR3. D genes are given only for firm matches. Size tells how often a clone was seen (once, few, many) or the class of an expanded clone, and some rows leave it out.

>TRBV5-1|TRBJ2-1|16|TRBD2|few
CASSLDGGGPGNEQFF
TGCGCCAGCAGCTTGGACGGGGGAGGGCCAGGGAATGAGCAGTTCTTC
>TRBV27|TRBJ2-5|17|TRBD2|-
CASSSSLVAGYLETQYF
TGTGCCAGCAGTTCTAGTTTAGTAGCGGGGTATTTAGAGACCCAGTACTTC
>TRBV6-5|TRBJ1-1|15|TRBD1|-
CASRGPTGLGTEAFF
TGTGCCAGCAGGGGACCGACAGGGTTGGGCACTGAAGCTTTCTTT
>TRBV9|TRBJ2-4|14|-|-
CASSPRTAQGIQYF
TGTGCCAGCAGCCCCCGGACAGCTCAGGGCATTCAGTACTTC
>TRBV7-2|TRBJ1-1|16|-|-
CASSLAPAQRGTEAFF
TGTGCCAGCAGCTTAGCGCCGGCACAAAGGGGAACTGAAGCTTTCTTT
>TRBV5-1|TRBJ1-3|16|-|few
CASSLEAYNSGNTIYF
TGCGCCAGCAGCTTGGAAGCGTACAACTCTGGAAACACCATATATTTT
>TRBV7-9|TRBJ2-1|12|TRBD1|-
CASGQDTHEQFF
TGTGCCAGCGGACAGGACACCCATGAGCAGTTCTTC
>TRBV15|TRBJ1-1|18|-|few
CATSRERLRTVLNTEAFF
TGTGCCACCAGCAGAGAAAGGCTAAGGACAGTGTTGAACACTGAAGCTTTCTTT
>TRBV24-1|TRBJ2-1|14|-|-
CATRDFSGHNEQFF
TGTGCCACCAGGGATTTTTCAGGCCACAATGAGCAGTTCTTC
>TRBV28|TRBJ1-2|14|-|-
CASLTPASGYGYTF
TGTGCCTCCTTAACCCCGGCGTCGGGCTATGGCTACACCTTC
>TRBV7-2|TRBJ2-3|18|TRBD2|few
CASSGPLEREVLTDTQYF
TGTGCCAGCAGCGGCCCGCTGGAGCGGGAGGTCCTCACAGATACGCAGTATTTT
>TRBV20-1|TRBJ2-1|13|-|few
CSARDTQLYEQFF
TGCAGTGCTAGAGATACGCAGCTCTATGAGCAGTTCTTC
>TRBV7-3|TRBJ2-5|13|TRBD1|-
CASSIGQGREQYF
TGTGCCAGCAGCATCGGACAGGGGAGGGAGCAGTACTTC
>TRBV9|TRBJ2-7|15|-|-
CASSVSGTADYEQYF
TGTGCCAGCAGCGTCTCCGGGACCGCGGATTACGAGCAGTACTTC
>TRBV18|TRBJ2-7|13|-|few
CASSPPWLYEQYF
TGTGCCAGCTCACCACCCTGGCTCTACGAGCAGTACTTC
>TRBV5-1|TRBJ2-1|15|TRBD2|-
CASSHLAGAYNEQFF
TGCGCCAGCAGCCACCTAGCGGGGGCATACAATGAGCAGTTCTTC
>TRBV25-1|TRBJ1-6|12|-|few
CASRDSGTRLHF
TGTGCCAGCAGAGATTCGGGGACACGCCTCCACTTT
>TRBV10-3|TRBJ2-3|15|TRBD2|many
CASASGGVSTDTQYF
TGTGCCTCCGCTAGCGGGGGGGTAAGCACAGATACGCAGTATTTT
>TRBV15|TRBJ2-5|13|TRBD1|many
CATSARQGETQYF
TGTGCCACCAGCGCTCGACAGGGGGAGACCCAGTACTTC
>TRBV6-1|TRBJ2-1|17|-|-
CASSMSLLGGSYNEQFF
TGTGCCAGCAGTATGAGTTTGCTAGGGGGCTCCTACAATGAGCAGTTCTTC
>TRBV6-5|TRBJ2-7|14|TRBD2|many
CASSPGGYSYEQYF
TGTGCCAGCAGTCCCGGGGGGTACTCCTACGAGCAGTACTTC
>TRBV7-2|TRBJ1-2|15|TRBD1|few
CASSLGGTVFYGYTF
TGTGCCAGCAGCTTAGGAGGGACAGTTTTCTATGGCTACACCTTC
>TRBV7-2|TRBJ1-5|16|-|few
CASSFTGTTGNQPQHF
TGTGCCAGCAGCTTCACCGGGACAACCGGCAATCAGCCCCAGCATTTT
>TRBV11-2|TRBJ2-1|15|-|-
CASSSTRRGFNEQFF
TGTGCCAGCAGCTCGACTAGGAGGGGATTCAATGAGCAGTTCTTC
>TRBV12-3/TRBV12-4|TRBJ1-4|19|TRBD1|-
CASPLAAGTGRSAREKLFF
TGTGCCAGCCCCTTAGCGGCCGGGACAGGGAGATCGGCGCGTGAAAAACTGTTTTTT
>TRBV20-1|TRBJ1-4|14|TRBD1|-
CSAIGQGALEKLFF
TGCAGTGCTATCGGACAGGGGGCGTTGGAAAAACTGTTTTTT
>TRBV7-2|TRBJ2-3|15|-|-
CAGSKEQGQTDTQYF
TGTGCCGGCAGCAAAGAACAAGGGCAGACAGATACGCAGTATTTT
>TRBV3-1|TRBJ2-1|14|TRBD2|few
CASSLLAGVNEQFF
TGTGCTAGCAGCCTACTAGCGGGAGTTAATGAGCAGTTCTTC
>TRBV9|TRBJ2-5|16|-|-
CASSEQGTVKGETQYF
TGTGCCAGCAGCGAACAGGGTACGGTCAAGGGAGAGACCCAGTACTTC
>TRBV7-2|TRBJ2-7|17|TRBD2|-
CASSLAGSPSGIYEQYF
TGTGCCAGCAGCTTAGCCGGGTCTCCTAGCGGAATCTACGAGCAGTACTTC
>TRBV11-2|TRBJ2-7|16|TRBD1|-
CASSEDHRGWRYEQYF
TGTGCCAGCAGCGAGGATCACAGGGGATGGAGATACGAGCAGTACTTC
>TRBV10-3|TRBJ2-3|16|-|few
CATRGAGSPGTDTQYF
TGTGCCACCCGGGGCGCGGGAAGTCCTGGCACAGATACGCAGTATTTT
>TRBV12-3/TRBV12-4|TRBJ2-5|14|-|-
CASSPRPDQETQYF
TGTGCCAGCAGTCCTAGACCAGACCAAGAGACCCAGTACTTC
>TRBV20-1|TRBJ1-2|12|-|-
CSASGQGSGYTF
TGCAGTGCTAGTGGGCAGGGGTCCGGCTACACCTTC
>TRBV6-5|TRBJ1-5|14|-|many
CASSYGQSYQPQHF
TGTGCCAGCAGTTACGGACAGTCCTATCAGCCCCAGCATTTT
>TRBV18|TRBJ2-3|12|-|many
CASSTDRLTQYF
TGTGCCAGCTCAACCGACAGACTTACGCAGTATTTT
>TRBV12-3/TRBV12-4|TRBJ1-1|15|-|few
CASSLDWTVNTEAFF
TGTGCCAGCAGTTTAGATTGGACAGTGAACACTGAAGCTTTCTTT
>TRBV6-2/TRBV6-3|TRBJ2-7|11|-|-
CASKGSYEQYF
TGTGCCAGTAAGGGCTCCTACGAGCAGTACTTC
>TRBV6-2/TRBV6-3|TRBJ2-2|16|-|-
CASSFTGLLVGGELFF
TGTGCCAGCAGCTTCACAGGGTTACTGGTTGGCGGGGAGCTGTTTTTT
>TRBV7-9|TRBJ1-6|14|-|few
CASSLGQTNSPLHF
TGTGCCAGCAGCTTAGGTCAGACTAATTCACCCCTCCACTTT
>TRBV2|TRBJ2-3|15|TRBD1|few
CASSGTGSSTDTQYF
TGTGCCAGCAGTGGGACAGGGTCTAGCACAGATACGCAGTATTTT
>TRBV20-1|TRBJ2-1|12|TRBD2|-
CSGLSGTDEQFF
TGCAGTGGTCTGAGCGGGACGGATGAGCAGTTCTTC
>TRBV20-1|TRBJ2-5|14|TRBD2|-
CSARATSGQETQYF
TGCAGTGCTAGGGCGACTAGCGGACAAGAGACCCAGTACTTC
>TRBV5-4|TRBJ2-3|16|TRBD2|-
CASGIRTSGGADTQYF
TGTGCCAGCGGAATAAGGACTAGCGGGGGCGCAGATACGCAGTATTTT
>TRBV4-1|TRBJ2-7|17|-|-
CASSPYARTPYSYEQYF
TGCGCCAGCAGCCCCTACGCCCGAACTCCGTATTCCTACGAGCAGTACTTC
>TRBV6-2/TRBV6-3|TRBJ2-1|11|-|-
CASTQLNERFF
TGTGCCAGCACACAACTGAATGAGCGGTTCTTC
>TRBV5-1|TRBJ2-2|14|-|-
CASRPGPQTGELFF
TGCGCCAGCCGGCCGGGACCCCAAACCGGGGAGCTGTTTTTT
>TRBV5-1|TRBJ2-7|14|-|-
CASRAREHSYEQYF
TGCGCCAGCAGAGCCCGGGAACACTCCTACGAGCAGTACTTC
>TRBV7-2|TRBJ2-3|14|-|few
CASSFSGHTDTQYF
TGTGCCAGCAGCTTTAGCGGACACACAGATACGCAGTATTTT
>TRBV20-1|TRBJ2-3|15|TRBD2|few
CSAPTIAGVADTQYF
TGCAGTGCCCCTACCATAGCGGGAGTTGCAGATACGCAGTATTTT